Listed below are T cell receptor beta chains from one sample, sequenced in a study of blood T cell repertoires in COVID-19. Some clones are missing from TCRdb's copy, which holds only in-frame ones; the method was immunoSEQ multiplex PCR. This table holds approximately 350,000 clones, more than 70% found once. The specimen sequenced was peripheral blood. These receptors all stem from a woman in her thirties with COVID-19, enrolled during active disease. Both conserved end residues are part of each CDR3.

cdr3_aa v_call
CASSFDRGAYEQYF TRBV7-2
CASSQGHPGHEDPMNTEAFF TRBV4-3
CSVADRGHYEQYF TRBV29-1
CASSIRPSGVGYNEQFF TRBV19
CASSTRQGVDTQYF TRBV19
CASSAYQGVRTEAFF TRBV5-5
CASSAGQGSSLLNTQYF TRBV7-2
CASSPSRLAGGSETQYF TRBV7-8
CASSRVPQGNEKLFF TRBV6-5
CASSVGGGDTEAFF TRBV2
CASSSNLEEGTYGYTF TRBV19
CASTRTGEDGYTF TRBV2
CASSTIAGGANSNEQFF TRBV19
CASSPRGNIQYF TRBV7-2
CASSSQRYEQYF TRBV6-5